This T cell receptor beta chain was recovered during a study of blood T cell repertoires in COVID-19. TCRdb's table, derived via immunoSEQ multiplex PCR, lists solely in-frame clones and lacks some. Here the sample spans around 220,000 clones, about 81% being singletons. This clone is a singleton in its sample. Sequenced material: peripheral blood. This sequence originates from a woman older than 75 with COVID-19, enrolled during active disease.

CDR3 nucleotide sequence: TGTGCCAGCCGGACAGGGGAAAGCTCTGGAAACACCATATATTTT. Its translation is CASRTGESSGNTIYF. The chain recombines TRBV19 with TRBJ1-3; 9 bases are shared with TRBD1. Germline CDR1 reads LNHDA; CDR2 reads SQIVND (reference sequence). The CDR3 is 15 residues long. V was clipped by 9 bases and J by 0 bases; unmatched bases: 6.